These 6 T cell receptor beta chains share one sample of origin, sequenced in a study of blood T cell repertoires in COVID-19. TCRdb's table, derived via immunoSEQ multiplex PCR, lists solely in-frame clones and lacks some. The top ten clones hold 0.75% to 0.9% of a sample with about 120,000 clones, 70% to 85% of them seen once. The sequencing input was peripheral blood. All receptors come from a human donor with acute or convalescent COVID-19. The donor label of this sample is uncertain.

The V gene is TRBV6-5, the J gene TRBJ1-1, with 11 bases that match TRBD1. Trimming removed 6 bases from V and 1 base from J; junction bases left unmatched: 4. Looked up from germline, CDR1 is MNHEY and CDR2 is SVGAGI. The length of the CDR3 is 15 residues. The CDR3 sequence is CASRTGTGGNTEAFF. DNA of the CDR3: TGTGCCAGCAGAACCGGGACAGGGGGGAACACTGAAGCTTTCTTT.

A word on this clone: Other DNA sequences in the sample encode the same CDR3. This sequence joins TRBV28 and TRBJ1-2, with 8 bases aligning to TRBD1. The CDR3 sequence is 14 residues long. Per germline, CDR1 MDHEN and CDR2 SYDVKM. Germline trimming cut 5 bases from V and 3 bases from J; bases unmatched to any gene: 5. For the CDR3, the DNA is TGTGCCAGCAGTCCTCCGGACAGGGACTATGGCTACACCTTC. Encoded protein: CASSPPDRDYGYTF.

V is TRBV19 and J is TRBJ2-7, with D possibly matching TRBD1 (6 bases). Trimming pared 6 bases from V and 7 bases from J, leaving 13 bases between. This CDR3 has 12 residues. Germline V gene data show CDR1 as LNHDA and CDR2 as SQIVND (reference sequence). The chain's CDR3 is CASSSRGGEQYF. As DNA, the CDR3 is TGTGCCAGTAGCTCCAGGGGCGGTGAGCAGTACTTC.

The chain combines TRBV4-2 with TRBJ2-3; D is perhaps TRBD2 (6 bases). This CDR3 has 16 residues. Germline V gene lookup returns CDR1 LGHNA and CDR2 YNFKEQ. Trimming removed 0 bases at V and 0 bases at J, with 10 bases between. This CDR3 reads CASSQDLAQSTDTQYF. The CDR3 nucleotides read TGTGCCAGCAGCCAAGATCTAGCGCAGAGCACAGATACGCAGTATTTT.

A single count supports this clone. The chain carries TRBV5-1 and TRBJ2-7; 9 positions match TRBD1. This CDR3 has 14 residues. CDR1 is SGHRS and CDR2 is YFSETQ in the germline V gene. V lost 2 bases, J lost 9 bases, and 9 bases stayed unmatched. CDR3 residues: CASSFGTGPGVQYV. The DNA of the CDR3 is TGCGCCAGCAGCTTCGGGACAGGGCCAGGGGTGCAGTACGTC.

V is TRBV7-2 and J is TRBJ2-1; 7 bases are shared with TRBD1. The CDR3 has 15 amino acids. Germline CDR1 is SGHTA and CDR2 is FQGNSA. The V and J ends lost 2 bases and 5 bases, in that order; junction bases with no gene match: 6. The CDR3 DNA reads TGTGCCAGCAGCTTAACGGGACAGAGCGACAATGAGCAGTTCTTC. This codes for CASSLTGQSDNEQFF. Combining the CDR3 with reference TRBV7-2 and TRBJ2-1 gives the whole variable domain GAGVSQSPSNKVTEKGKDVELRCDPISGHTALYWYRQSLGQGLEFLIYFQGNSAPDKSGLPSDRFSAERTGGSVSTLTIQRTQQEDSAVYLCASSLTGQSDNEQFFGPGTRLTVL.